This T cell receptor beta chain came from a study of T-cell memory formation after mild COVID-19. Study as a whole: TCR clusters were mostly donor specific.

In its sample, this clonotype was seen a few times. What it binds is not known. Germline V gene sequence: CDR1 GTSNPN, CDR2 SVGIG (reference sequence). The CDR3 contains 12 residues. Trimming took 4 bases from V and 0 from J, leaving 5 bases between them. Study results and caveats: Clones that shrank (day 15 to 85) were balanced CD4/CD8, whereas later expanders leaned CD4+.

Each CDR3 protein gets one entry after TCRdb re-called the 5' RACE reads with MiXCR. The table shows 150,000 or so distinct CDR3 sequences, with roughly 12% occurring only once. The chain has TRBV30 and TRBJ2-3, with D perhaps TRBD1 (5 bases). The sequence came from a man aged 18 to 29 who had mild COVID-19 (a few samples of this study predate the infection). Cell type and time point are not known. Material: PBMCs or a T cell subset sorted from them (not recorded which). CDR3 DNA sequence: TGTGCCTGGACAGGGAGCACAGATACGCAGTATTTT. Protein sequence: CAWTGSTDTQYF. The full variable domain, completed using reference TRBV30 and TRBJ2-3, is SQTIHQWPATLVQPVGSPLSLECTVEGTSNPNLYWYRQAAGRGLQLLFYSVGIGQISSEVPQNLSASRPQDRQFILSSKKLLLSDSGFYLCAWTGSTDTQYFGPGTRLTVL.